This note documents a single TCR beta chain sequence. Both 60 Vbeta primers and 13 Jbeta primers went into the PCR. Assay: immunoSEQ multiplex PCR; the TCRdb copy retains only in-frame clones and omits some. The data show about 110,000 clones, 65% to 90% seen once. This record belongs to a study of cytomegalovirus exposure and HLA in healthy donors. This CDR3 has 17 residues. V was cut by 0 bases and J by 2 bases, with 17 bases left in between. CDR1 SGHRS and CDR2 YFSETQ come from the germline V gene. The rearrangement joins TRBV5-1 to TRBJ2-5; TRBD2 is a possible D gene (6 bases). The source of this sequence is a man over 45 in good health and CMV-seronegative. The specimen was PBMCs. DNA for the CDR3: TGCGCCAGCAGCTTGGGGGTTGGCGGGGCCGATCAAGAGACCCAGTACTTC. It encodes CASSLGVGGADQETQYF.